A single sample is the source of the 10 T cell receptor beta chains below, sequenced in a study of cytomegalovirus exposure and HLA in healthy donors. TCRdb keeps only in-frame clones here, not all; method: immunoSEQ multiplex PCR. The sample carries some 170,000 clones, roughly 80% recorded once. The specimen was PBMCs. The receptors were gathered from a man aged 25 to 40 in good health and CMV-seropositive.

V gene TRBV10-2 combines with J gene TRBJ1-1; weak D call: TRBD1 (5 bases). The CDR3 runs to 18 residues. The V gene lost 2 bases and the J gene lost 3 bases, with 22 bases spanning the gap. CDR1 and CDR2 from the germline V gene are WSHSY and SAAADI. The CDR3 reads CASSETTTGPRGDTEAFF. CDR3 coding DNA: TGCGCCAGCAGTGAGACGACTACCGGGCCGCGGGGGGACACTGAAGCTTTCTTT.

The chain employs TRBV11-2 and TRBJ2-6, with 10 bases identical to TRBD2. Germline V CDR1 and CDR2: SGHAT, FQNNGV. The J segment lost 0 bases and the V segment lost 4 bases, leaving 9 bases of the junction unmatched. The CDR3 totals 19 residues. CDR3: CASSSYPAGGRSGANVLTF. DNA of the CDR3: TGTGCCAGCAGCTCTTACCCAGCGGGGGGGCGCTCTGGGGCCAACGTCCTGACTTTC.

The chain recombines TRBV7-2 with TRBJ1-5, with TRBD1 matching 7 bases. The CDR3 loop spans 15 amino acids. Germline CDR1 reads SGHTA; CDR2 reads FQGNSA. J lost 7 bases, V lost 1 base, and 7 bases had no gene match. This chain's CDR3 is CASSLEGQRRQPQHF. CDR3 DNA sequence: TGTGCCAGCAGCTTAGAGGGACAGAGGCGGCAGCCCCAGCATTTT.

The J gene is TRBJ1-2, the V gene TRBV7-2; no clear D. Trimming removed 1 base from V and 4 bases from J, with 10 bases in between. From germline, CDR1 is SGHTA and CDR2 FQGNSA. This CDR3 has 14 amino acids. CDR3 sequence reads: CASSLGGVIYGYTF. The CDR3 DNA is TGTGCCAGCAGCTTAGGAGGCGTTATCTATGGCTACACCTTC.

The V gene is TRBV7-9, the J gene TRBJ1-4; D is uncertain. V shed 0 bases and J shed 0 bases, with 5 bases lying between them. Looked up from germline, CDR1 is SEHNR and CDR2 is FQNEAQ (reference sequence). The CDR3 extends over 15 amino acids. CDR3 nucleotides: TGTGCCAGCAGCTTAGCCCGCGCAACTAATGAAAAACTGTTTTTT. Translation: CASSLARATNEKLFF. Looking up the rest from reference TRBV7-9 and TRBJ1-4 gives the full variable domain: DTGVSQNPRHKITKRGQNVTFRCDPISEHNRLYWYRQTLGQGPEFLTYFQNEAQLEKSRLLSDRFSAERPKGSFSTLEIQRTEQGDSAMYLCASSLARATNEKLFFGSGTQLSVL.

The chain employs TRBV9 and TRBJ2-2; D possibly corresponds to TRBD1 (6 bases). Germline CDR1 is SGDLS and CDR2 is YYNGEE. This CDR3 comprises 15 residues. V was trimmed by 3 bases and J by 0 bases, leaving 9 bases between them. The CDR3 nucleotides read TGTGCCAGCAGCGCCTGGACAGCGAACACCGGGGAGCTGTTTTTT. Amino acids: CASSAWTANTGELFF.

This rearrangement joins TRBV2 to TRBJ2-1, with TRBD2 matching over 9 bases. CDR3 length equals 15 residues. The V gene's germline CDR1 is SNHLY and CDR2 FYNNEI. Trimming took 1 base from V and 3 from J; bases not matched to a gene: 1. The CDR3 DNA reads TGTGCCAGCAGTGAAGGGACTAGCGACTACAATGAGCAGTTCTTC. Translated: CASSEGTSDYNEQFF.

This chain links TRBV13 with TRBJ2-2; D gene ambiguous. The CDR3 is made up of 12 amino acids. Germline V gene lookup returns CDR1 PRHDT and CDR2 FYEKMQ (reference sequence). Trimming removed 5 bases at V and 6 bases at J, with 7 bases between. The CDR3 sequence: CASSTVAGELFF. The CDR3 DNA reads TGTGCCAGCAGCACGGTCGCCGGGGAGCTGTTTTTT.

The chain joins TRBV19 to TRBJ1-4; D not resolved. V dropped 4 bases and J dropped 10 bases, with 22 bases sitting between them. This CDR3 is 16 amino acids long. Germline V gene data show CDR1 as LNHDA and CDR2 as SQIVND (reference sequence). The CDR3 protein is CASSTGKGLGVGKLFF. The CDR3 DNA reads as TGTGCCAGTAGTACGGGGAAGGGTCTCGGGGTTGGAAAACTGTTTTTT.

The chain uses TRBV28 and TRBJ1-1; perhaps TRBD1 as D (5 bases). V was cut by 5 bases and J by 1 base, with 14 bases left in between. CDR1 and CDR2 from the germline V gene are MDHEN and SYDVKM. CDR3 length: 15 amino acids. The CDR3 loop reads CASSPRGVGNTEAFF. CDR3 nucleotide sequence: TGTGCCAGCAGTCCCCGGGGGGTAGGGAACACTGAAGCTTTCTTT.